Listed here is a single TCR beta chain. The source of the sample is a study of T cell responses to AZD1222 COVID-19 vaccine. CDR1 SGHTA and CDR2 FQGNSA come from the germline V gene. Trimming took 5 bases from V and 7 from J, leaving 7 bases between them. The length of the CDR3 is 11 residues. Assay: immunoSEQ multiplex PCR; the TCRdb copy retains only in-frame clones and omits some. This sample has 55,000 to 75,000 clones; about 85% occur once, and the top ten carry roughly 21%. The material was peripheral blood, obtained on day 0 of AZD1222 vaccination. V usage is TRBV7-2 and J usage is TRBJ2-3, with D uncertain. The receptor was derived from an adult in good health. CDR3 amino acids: CASSPHHTQYF. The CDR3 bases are TGTGCCAGCAGCCCGCACCATACGCAGTATTTT.